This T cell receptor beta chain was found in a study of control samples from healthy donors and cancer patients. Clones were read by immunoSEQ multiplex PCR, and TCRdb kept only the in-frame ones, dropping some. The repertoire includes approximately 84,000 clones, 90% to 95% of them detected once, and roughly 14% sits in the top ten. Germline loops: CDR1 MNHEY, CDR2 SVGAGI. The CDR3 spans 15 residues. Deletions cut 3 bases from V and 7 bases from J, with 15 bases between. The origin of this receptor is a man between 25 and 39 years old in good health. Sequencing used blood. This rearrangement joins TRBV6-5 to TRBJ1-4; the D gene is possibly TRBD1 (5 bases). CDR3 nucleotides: TGTGCCAGCAGTTATGGCAACGGGGGAGGTGAAAAACTGTTTTTT. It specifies CASSYGNGGGEKLFF.